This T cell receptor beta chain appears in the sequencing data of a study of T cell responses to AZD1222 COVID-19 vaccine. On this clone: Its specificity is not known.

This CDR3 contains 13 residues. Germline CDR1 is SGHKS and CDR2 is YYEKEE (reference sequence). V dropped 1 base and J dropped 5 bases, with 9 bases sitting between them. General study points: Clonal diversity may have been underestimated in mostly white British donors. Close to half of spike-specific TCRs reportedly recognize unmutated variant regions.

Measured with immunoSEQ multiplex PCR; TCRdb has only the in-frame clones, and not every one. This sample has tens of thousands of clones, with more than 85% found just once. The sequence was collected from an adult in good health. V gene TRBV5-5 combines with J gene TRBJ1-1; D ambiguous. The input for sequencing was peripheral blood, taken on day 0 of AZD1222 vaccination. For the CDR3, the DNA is TGTGCCAGCAGCTTGCTGGGGTGGACTGAAGCTTTCTTT. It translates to CASSLLGWTEAFF. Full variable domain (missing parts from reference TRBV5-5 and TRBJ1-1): DAGVTQSPTHLIKTRGQQVTLRCSPISGHKSVSWYQQVLGQGPQFIFQYYEKEERGRGNFPDRFSARQFPNYSSELNVNALLLGDSALYLCASSLLGWTEAFFGQGTRLTVV.